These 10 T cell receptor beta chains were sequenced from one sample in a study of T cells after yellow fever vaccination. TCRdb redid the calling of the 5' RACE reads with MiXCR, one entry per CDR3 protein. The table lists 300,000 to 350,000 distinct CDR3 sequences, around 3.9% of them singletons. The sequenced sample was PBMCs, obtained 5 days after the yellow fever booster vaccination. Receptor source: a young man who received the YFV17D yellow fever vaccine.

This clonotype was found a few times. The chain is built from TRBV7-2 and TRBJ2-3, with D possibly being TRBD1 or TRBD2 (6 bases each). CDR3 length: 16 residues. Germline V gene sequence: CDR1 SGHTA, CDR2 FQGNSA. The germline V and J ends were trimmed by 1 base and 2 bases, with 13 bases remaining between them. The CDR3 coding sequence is TGTGCCAGCAGCTTAGTAGTAGGGGGGTCCACAGATACGCAGTATTTT. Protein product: CASSLVVGGSTDTQYF.

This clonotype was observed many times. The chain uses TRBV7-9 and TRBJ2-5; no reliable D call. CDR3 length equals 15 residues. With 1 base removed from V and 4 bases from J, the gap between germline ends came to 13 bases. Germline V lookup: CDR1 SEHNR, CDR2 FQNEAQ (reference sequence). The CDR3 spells CASSLGDQTGETQYF. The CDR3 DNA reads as TGTGCCAGCAGCTTAGGTGACCAAACCGGAGAGACCCAGTACTTC.

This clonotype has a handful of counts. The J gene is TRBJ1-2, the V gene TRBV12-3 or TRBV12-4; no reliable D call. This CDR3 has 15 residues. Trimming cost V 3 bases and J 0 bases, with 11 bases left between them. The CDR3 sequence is CASSFVTEANYGYTF. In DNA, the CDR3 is TGTGCCAGCAGTTTCGTCACTGAAGCTAACTATGGCTACACCTTC.

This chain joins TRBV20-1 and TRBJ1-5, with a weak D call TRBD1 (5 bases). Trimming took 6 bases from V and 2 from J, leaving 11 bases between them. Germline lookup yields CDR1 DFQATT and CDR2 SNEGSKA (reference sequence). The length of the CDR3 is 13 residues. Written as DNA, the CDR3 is TGCAGTGCAAGCCGGGGCCGCAATCAGCCCCAGCATTTT. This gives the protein CSASRGRNQPQHF.

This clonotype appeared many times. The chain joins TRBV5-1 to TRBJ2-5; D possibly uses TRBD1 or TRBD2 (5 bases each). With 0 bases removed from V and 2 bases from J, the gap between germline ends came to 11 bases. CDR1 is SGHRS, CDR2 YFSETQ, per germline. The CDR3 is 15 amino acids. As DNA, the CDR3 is TGCGCCAGCAGCTTGGAAACCGGGACGCAAGAGACCCAGTACTTC. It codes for CASSLETGTQETQYF.

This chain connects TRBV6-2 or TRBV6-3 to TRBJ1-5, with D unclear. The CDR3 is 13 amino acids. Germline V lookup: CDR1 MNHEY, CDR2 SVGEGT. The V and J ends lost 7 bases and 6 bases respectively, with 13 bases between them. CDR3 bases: TGTGCCAGCACTGCGATTGGGAGTCAGCCCCAGCATTTT. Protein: CASTAIGSQPQHF.

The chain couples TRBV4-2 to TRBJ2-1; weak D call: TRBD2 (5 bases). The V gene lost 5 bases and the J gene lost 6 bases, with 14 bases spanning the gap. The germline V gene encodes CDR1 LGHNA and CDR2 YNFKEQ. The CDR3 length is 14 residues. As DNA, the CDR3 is TGTGCCAGCAGCTCCCCTACCGGGGTCAATGAGCAGTTCTTC. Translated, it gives CASSSPTGVNEQFF.

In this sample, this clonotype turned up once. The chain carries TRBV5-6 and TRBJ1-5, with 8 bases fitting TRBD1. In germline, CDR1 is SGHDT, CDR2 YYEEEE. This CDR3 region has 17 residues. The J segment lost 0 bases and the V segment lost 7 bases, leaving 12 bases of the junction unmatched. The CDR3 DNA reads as TGTGCCAGCTCTACAGGGGGAGCATTTTATAGCAATCAGCCCCAGCATTTT. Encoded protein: CASSTGGAFYSNQPQHF.

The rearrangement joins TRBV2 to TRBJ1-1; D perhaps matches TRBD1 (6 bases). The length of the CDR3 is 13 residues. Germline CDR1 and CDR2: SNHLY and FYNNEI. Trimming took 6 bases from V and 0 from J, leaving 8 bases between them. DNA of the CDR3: TGTGCCAGCAGCGGGGACATGAACACTGAAGCTTTCTTT. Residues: CASSGDMNTEAFF.

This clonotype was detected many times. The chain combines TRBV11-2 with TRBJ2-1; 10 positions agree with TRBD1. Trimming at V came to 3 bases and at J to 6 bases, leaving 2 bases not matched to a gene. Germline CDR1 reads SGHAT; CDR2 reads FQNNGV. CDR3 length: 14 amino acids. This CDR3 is CASSFRDRGNEQFF. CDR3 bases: TGTGCCAGCAGCTTCCGGGACAGGGGCAATGAGCAGTTCTTC.